These 13 T cell receptor beta chains were all obtained from the same sample, sequenced in a study of post-analysis software for immune sequencing data. Study results and limitations: Roughly five TRBV segments were more frequent in patients than controls; TRBV5-6, TRBV5-1 and TRBV20-1 belonged to this group.

The antigens for these receptors are not known. Prepared libraries of TCR beta cDNA carried unique molecular identifiers. TCRdb independently ran MiXCR on the PCR reads; one entry per CDR3 protein. The sample yields 750,000 to 900,000 distinct CDR3 sequences, around 46% seen once. The sequencing input was blood. All receptors derive from a girl aged 10 to 17 with multiple sclerosis.

This sequence joins TRBV9 and TRBJ2-5, with TRBD2 as a possible D gene (6 bases). Germline lookup yields CDR1 SGDLS and CDR2 YYNGEE. This CDR3 spans 14 amino acids. V lost 2 bases and J lost 5, with 13 bases in between. Here the CDR3 DNA reads TGTGCCAGCAGCGTCACTGGGCGGGGCGAGACCCAGTACTTC. It encodes CASSVTGRGETQYF.

This clonotype was seen more than once but under ten times. The chain carries TRBV20-1 and TRBJ2-1; 7 nucleotides align to TRBD2. The trim removed 6 bases at V and 5 bases at J, leaving 10 bases unmatched. From germline, CDR1 is DFQATT and CDR2 SNEGSKA (reference sequence). The CDR3 consists of 14 residues. CDR3 loop: CSAPGREWDNEQFF. For the CDR3, the DNA is TGCAGTGCCCCAGGGCGGGAGTGGGACAATGAGCAGTTCTTC.

This clonotype was observed a few times. The V and J genes are TRBV6-1 and TRBJ2-5; D is undetermined. In germline, CDR1 is MNHNS, CDR2 SASEGT. V lost 2 bases and J 1 base, leaving 11 bases between the germline ends. CDR3 length: 15 residues. CDR3 amino acids: CASSELGLPQETQYF. The DNA for the CDR3 is TGTGCCAGCAGTGAACTAGGCCTGCCCCAAGAGACCCAGTACTTC.

A few counts support this clonotype. One end of the junction does not line up with germline, which may come from a read error. The chain carries TRBV29-1 and TRBJ2-1; the match to TRBD1 covers 9 bases. This CDR3 comprises 15 residues. Germline CDR1 reads SQVTM; CDR2 reads ANQGSEA. CDR3 residues: CSVERGGTGNNERFF. The CDR3 DNA is TGCAGCGTTGAAAGAGGGGGGACAGGGAACAATGAGCGGTTCTTC.

This chain joins TRBV12-3 or TRBV12-4 and TRBJ2-3; D is tentatively TRBD1 or TRBD2 (5 bases each). The CDR3 is made up of 15 amino acids. V lost 5 bases and J 2 bases, leaving 14 bases between the germline ends. CDR3 DNA: TGTGCCAGCAGTACCGGGACGGTGCCCACAGATACGCAGTATTTT. Translation gives CASSTGTVPTDTQYF.

The chain has TRBV12-3 or TRBV12-4 and TRBJ2-1; TRBD2 is a possible D gene (6 bases). The CDR3 consists of 12 residues. V was cut by 7 bases and J by 10 bases, with 14 bases left in between. Here the CDR3 DNA reads TGTGCCAGCACCCCCGAGGCGGGAGAGCAGTTCTTC. Translating gives CASTPEAGEQFF.

The rearrangement uses TRBV7-2 and TRBJ1-2, with D perhaps TRBD1 (5 bases). The CDR3 consists of 16 residues. Trimming cost V 5 bases and J 8 bases, with 24 bases left between them. Looked up from germline, CDR1 is SGHTA and CDR2 is FQGNSA. DNA for the CDR3: TGTGCCAGCAGCCCTCGGACACGGGGTCCCATATGGGGCTACACCTTC. Its translation is CASSPRTRGPIWGYTF.

V and J are TRBV6-5 and TRBJ2-7, with D maybe TRBD1 (6 bases). The V and J ends lost 6 bases and 4 bases respectively, with 19 bases between them. Germline-derived CDR1 and CDR2 are MNHEY and SVGAGI. This CDR3 has 15 amino acids. The CDR3 coding sequence is TGTGCCAGCAGCATAAGTAGGGGACAAGATTACGAGCAGTACTTC. Its protein product is CASSISRGQDYEQYF.

The rearrangement uses TRBV6-5 and TRBJ2-3, with D perhaps TRBD2 (6 bases). The CDR3 totals 16 residues. Between the trimmed V and J ends, which lost 2 bases and 0 bases, there was a span of 12 bases. Germline V gene lookup returns CDR1 MNHEY and CDR2 SVGAGI. The CDR3 loop reads CASSYALSGSTDTQYF. In DNA form, the CDR3 reads TGTGCCAGCAGTTACGCTCTCAGCGGGAGCACAGATACGCAGTATTTT.

The chain links TRBV12-3 or TRBV12-4 to TRBJ2-1; 14 positions agree with TRBD2. CDR3 length: 16 residues. V shed 6 bases, J shed 6 bases, and the junction held 7 bases outside the gene matches. CDR3: CASRPPGLAGVNEQFF. As DNA, the CDR3 is TGTGCCAGCAGGCCGCCGGGACTAGCGGGAGTCAATGAGCAGTTCTTC.

This clonotype was seen a few times. J is TRBJ1-2 and V is TRBV6-1; D not certain. The V end was cut by 2 bases, the J end by 6 bases, with 13 bases between. There are 14 residues in the CDR3. Germline loops: CDR1 MNHNS, CDR2 SASEGT. For the CDR3, the DNA is TGTGCCAGCAGTGAATCAGCCTCCCGGCATGGCTACACCTTC. This sequence encodes CASSESASRHGYTF.

The J gene is TRBJ2-1, the V gene TRBV7-3; 9 nucleotides agree with TRBD2. After removal of 1 base from V and 6 bases from J, the junction contained 13 bases not matched to a gene. The CDR3 covers 18 residues. Germline V gene sequence: CDR1 SGHTA, CDR2 FQGTGA. The CDR3 reads CASSLSSGLAPEFNEQFF. CDR3 DNA sequence: TGTGCCAGCAGCTTAAGTTCGGGACTAGCACCAGAGTTCAATGAGCAGTTCTTC.

The chain has TRBV7-3 and TRBJ2-1, with TRBD2 identical over 8 bases. Germline CDR1 is SGHTA and CDR2 is FQGTGA. This CDR3 has 14 residues. The J segment lost 5 bases and the V segment lost 4 bases, leaving 4 bases of the junction unmatched. The CDR3 loop is CASSSPGGDNEQFF. The CDR3 DNA reads as TGTGCCAGCAGCTCGCCGGGAGGGGACAATGAGCAGTTCTTC.